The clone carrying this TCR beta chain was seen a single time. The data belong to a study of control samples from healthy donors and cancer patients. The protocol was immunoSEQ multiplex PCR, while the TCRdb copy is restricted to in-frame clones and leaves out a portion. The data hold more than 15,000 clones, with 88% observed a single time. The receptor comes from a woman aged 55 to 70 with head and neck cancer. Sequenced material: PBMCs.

The chain's CDR3 is CASSGPGPNTDTQYF. The CDR3 DNA reads TGTGCCAGCAGCGGTCCGGGACCTAACACAGATACGCAGTATTTT. The chain is built from TRBV9 and TRBJ2-3, with D possibly called TRBD1 or TRBD2 (5 bases each). CDR3 size: 15 residues. From germline, CDR1 is SGDLS and CDR2 YYNGEE. V was shortened by 3 bases and J by 2 bases, with 13 bases between the two germline ends.